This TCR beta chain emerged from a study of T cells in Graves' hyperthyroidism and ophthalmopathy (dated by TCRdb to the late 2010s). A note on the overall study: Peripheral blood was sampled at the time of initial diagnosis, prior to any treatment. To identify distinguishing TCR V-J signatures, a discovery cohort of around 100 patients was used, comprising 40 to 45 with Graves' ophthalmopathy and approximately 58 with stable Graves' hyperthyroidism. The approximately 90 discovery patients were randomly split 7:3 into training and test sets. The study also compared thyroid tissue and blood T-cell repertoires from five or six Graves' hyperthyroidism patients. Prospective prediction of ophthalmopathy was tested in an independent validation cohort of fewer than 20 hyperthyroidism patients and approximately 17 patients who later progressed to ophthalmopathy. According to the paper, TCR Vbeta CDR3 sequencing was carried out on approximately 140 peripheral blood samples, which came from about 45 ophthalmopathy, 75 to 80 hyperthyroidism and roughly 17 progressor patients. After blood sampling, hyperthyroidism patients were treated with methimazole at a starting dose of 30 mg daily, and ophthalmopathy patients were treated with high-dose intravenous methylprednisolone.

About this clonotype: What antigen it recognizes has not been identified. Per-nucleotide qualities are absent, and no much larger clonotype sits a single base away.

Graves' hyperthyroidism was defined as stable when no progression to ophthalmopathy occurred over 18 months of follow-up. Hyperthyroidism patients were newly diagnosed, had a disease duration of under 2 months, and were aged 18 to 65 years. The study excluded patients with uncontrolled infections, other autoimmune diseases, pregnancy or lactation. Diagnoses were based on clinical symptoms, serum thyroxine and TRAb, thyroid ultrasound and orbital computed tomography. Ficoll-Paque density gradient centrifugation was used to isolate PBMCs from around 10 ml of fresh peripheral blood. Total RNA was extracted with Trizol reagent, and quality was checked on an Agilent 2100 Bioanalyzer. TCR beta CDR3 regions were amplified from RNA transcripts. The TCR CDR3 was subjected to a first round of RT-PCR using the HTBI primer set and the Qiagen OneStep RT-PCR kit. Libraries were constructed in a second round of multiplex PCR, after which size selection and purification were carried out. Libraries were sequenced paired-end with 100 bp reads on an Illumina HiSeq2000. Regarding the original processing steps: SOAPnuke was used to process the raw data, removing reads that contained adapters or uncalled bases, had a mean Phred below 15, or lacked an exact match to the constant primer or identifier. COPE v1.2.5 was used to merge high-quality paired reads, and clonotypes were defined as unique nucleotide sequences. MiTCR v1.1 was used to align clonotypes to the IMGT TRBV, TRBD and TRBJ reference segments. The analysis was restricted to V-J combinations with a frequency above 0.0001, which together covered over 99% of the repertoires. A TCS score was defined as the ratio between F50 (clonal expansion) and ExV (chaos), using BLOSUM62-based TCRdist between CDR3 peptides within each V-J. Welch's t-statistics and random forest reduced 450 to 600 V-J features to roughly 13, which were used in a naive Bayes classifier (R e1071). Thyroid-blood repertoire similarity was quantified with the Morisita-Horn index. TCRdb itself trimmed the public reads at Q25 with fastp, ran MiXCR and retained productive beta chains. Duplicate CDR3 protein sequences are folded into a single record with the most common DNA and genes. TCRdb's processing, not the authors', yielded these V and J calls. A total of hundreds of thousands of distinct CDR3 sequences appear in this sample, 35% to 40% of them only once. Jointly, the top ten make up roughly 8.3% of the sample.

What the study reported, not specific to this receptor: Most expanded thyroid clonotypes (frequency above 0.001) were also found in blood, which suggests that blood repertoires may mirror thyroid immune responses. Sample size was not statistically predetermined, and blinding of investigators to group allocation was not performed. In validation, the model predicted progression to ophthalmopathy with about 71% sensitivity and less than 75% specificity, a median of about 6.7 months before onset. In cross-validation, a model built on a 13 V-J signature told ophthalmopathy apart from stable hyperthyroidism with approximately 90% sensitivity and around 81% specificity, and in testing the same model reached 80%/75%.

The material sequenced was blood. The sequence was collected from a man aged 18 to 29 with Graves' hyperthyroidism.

The CDR3 here reads CASSGGRAKGQPQHF. The DNA sequence is TGTGCCAGCAGTGGTGGAAGGGCTAAGGGTCAGCCCCAGCATTTT. This receptor chain uses TRBV6-1 and TRBJ1-5, with the D segment identity uncertain. V loses 4 bases of germline sequence and J loses 6 bases, and the interval between the two ends is 16 bases. Counted from cysteine to phenylalanine, this CDR3 has 15 amino acids. The CDR3 DNA has 45 bases and is translated from base 1. Reading the germline V gene gives CDR1 MNHNS and CDR2 SASEGT.